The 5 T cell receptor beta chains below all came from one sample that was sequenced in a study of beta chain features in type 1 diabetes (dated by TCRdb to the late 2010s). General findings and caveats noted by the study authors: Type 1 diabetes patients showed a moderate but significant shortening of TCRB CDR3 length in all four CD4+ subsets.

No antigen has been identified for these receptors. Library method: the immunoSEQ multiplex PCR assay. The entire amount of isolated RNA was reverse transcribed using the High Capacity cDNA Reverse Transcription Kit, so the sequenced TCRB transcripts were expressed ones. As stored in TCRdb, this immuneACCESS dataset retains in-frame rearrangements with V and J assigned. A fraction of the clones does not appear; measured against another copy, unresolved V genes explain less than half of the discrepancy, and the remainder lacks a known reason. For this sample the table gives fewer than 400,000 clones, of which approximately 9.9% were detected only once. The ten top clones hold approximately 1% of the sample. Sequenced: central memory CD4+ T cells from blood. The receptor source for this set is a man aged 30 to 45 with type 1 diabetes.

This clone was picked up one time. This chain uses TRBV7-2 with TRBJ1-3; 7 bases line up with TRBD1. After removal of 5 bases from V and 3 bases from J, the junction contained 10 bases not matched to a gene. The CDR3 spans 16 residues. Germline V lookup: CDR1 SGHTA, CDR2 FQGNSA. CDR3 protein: CASSPSRAGGGNTIYF. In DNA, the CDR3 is TGTGCCAGCAGCCCAAGCAGGGCAGGGGGTGGAAACACCATATATTTT.

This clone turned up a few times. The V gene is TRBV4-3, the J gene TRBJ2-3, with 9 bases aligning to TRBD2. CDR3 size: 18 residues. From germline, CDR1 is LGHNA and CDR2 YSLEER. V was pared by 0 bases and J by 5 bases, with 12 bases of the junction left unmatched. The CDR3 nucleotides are TGCGCCAGCAGCCAAGACGCCCTAGCGGGGTTCAATAGAGATACGCAGTATTTT. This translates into CASSQDALAGFNRDTQYF.

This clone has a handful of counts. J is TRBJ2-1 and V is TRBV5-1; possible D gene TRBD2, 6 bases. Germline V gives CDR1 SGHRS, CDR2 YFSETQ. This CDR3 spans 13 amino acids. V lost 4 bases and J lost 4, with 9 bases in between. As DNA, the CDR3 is TGCGCCAGCAGCCCCGGGACTTACAATGAGCAGTTCTTC. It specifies CASSPGTYNEQFF.

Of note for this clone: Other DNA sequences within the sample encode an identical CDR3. The CDR3 here is CASSLARNTEAFF. The CDR3 DNA sequence: TGTGCCAGCAGCTTGGCACGGAACACTGAAGCTTTCTTT. V gene TRBV7-9 combines with J gene TRBJ1-1; no definite D call. CDR1 SEHNR and CDR2 FQNEAQ come from the germline V gene (reference sequence). The CDR3 runs to 13 residues. Trimming took 3 bases from V and 1 from J, leaving 6 bases between them.

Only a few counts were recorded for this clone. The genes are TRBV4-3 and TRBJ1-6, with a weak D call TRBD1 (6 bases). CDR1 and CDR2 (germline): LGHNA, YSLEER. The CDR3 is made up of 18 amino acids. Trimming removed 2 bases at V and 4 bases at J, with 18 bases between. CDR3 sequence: CASSQSLGGGTYNSPLHF. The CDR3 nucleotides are TGCGCCAGCAGCCAAAGTTTGGGGGGCGGGACGTATAATTCACCCCTCCACTTT.